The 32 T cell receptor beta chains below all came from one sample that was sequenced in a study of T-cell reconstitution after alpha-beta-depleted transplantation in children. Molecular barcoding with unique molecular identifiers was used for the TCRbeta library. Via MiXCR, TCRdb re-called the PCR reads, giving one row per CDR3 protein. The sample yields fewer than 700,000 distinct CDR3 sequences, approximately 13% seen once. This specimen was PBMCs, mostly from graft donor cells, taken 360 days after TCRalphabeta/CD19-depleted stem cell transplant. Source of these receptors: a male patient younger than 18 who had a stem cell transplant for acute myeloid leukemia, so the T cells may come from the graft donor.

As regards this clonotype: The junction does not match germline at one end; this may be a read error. The CDR3 sequence: CTSSFEGSSGSPQYNEQFF. The DNA of the CDR3 is TGTACCAGCAGTTTCGAGGGGTCTAGCGGGAGCCCACAGTACAATGAGCAGTTCTTC. The chain links TRBV2 to TRBJ2-1; 10 bases match TRBD2. The CDR3 loop spans 19 amino acids. Per germline, CDR1 SNHLY and CDR2 FYNNEI.

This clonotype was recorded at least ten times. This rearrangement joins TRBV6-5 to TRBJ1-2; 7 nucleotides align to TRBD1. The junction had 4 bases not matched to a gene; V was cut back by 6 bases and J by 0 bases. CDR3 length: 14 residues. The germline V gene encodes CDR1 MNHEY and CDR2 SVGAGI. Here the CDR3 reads CASRPGTANYGYTF. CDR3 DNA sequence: TGTGCCAGCAGACCCGGGACAGCTAACTATGGCTACACCTTC.

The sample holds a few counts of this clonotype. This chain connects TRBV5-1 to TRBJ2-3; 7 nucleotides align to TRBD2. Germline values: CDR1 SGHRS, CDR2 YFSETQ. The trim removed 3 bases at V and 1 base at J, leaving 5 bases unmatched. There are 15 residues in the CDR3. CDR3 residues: CASSSLLAGTDTQYF. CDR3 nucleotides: TGCGCCAGCAGCTCCCTCCTAGCGGGCACAGATACGCAGTATTTT. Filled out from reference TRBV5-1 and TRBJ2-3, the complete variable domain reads KAGVTQTPRYLIKTRGQQVTLSCSPISGHRSVSWYQQTPGQGLQFLFEYFSETQRNKGNFPGRFSGRQFSNSRSEMNVSTLELGDSALYLCASSSLLAGTDTQYFGPGTRLTVL.

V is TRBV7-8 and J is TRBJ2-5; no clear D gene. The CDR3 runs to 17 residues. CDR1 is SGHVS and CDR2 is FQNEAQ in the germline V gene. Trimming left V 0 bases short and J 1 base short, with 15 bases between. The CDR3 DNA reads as TGTGCCAGCAGCTTAGCGGGTGGCACGGTGGTCCAAGAGACCCAGTACTTC. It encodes CASSLAGGTVVQETQYF. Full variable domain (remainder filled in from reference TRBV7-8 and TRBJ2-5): GAGVSQSPRYKVAKRGQDVALRCDPISGHVSLFWYQQALGQGPEFLTYFQNEAQLDKSGLPSDRFFAERPEGSVSTLKIQRTQQEDSAVYLCASSLAGGTVVQETQYFGPGTRLLVL.

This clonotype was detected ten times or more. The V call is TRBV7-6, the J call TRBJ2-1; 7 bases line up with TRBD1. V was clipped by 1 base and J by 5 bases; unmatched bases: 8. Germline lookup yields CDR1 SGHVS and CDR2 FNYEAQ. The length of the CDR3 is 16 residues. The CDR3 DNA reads TGTGCCAGCAGCTTAGAGTGGGACAGATTTAACAATGAGCAGTTCTTC. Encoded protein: CASSLEWDRFNNEQFF.

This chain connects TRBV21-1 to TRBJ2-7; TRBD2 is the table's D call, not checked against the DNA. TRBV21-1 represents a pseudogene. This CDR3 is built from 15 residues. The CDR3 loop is CASSTRLESLNEQYF. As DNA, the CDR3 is TGTGCCAGCAGCACTCGACTAGAGTCTCTTAACGAGCAGTACTTC.

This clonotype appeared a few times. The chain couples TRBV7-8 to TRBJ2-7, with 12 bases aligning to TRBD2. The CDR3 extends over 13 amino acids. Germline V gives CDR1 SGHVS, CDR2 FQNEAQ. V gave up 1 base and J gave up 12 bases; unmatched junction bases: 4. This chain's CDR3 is CASSLGLAGEGYF. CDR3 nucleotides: TGTGCCAGCAGCTTAGGACTAGCGGGAGAGGGGTACTTC. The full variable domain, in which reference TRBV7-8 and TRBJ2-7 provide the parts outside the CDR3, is GAGVSQSPRYKVAKRGQDVALRCDPISGHVSLFWYQQALGQGPEFLTYFQNEAQLDKSGLPSDRFFAERPEGSVSTLKIQRTQQEDSAVYLCASSLGLAGEGYFGPGTRLTVT.

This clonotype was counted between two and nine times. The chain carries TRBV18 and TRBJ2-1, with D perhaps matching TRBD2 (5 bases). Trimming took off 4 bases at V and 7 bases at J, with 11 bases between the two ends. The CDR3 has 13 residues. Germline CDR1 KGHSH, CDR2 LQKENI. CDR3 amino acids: CASSRESGNEQFF. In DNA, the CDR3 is TGTGCCAGCTCACGAGAATCGGGGAATGAGCAGTTCTTC.

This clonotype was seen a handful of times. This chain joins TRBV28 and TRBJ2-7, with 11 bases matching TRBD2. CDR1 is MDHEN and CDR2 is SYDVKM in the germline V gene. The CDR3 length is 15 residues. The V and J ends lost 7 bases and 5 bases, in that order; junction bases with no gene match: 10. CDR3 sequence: CASTTGTSGFHEQYF. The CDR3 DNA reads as TGTGCCAGCACTACTGGGACTAGCGGTTTCCACGAGCAGTACTTC.

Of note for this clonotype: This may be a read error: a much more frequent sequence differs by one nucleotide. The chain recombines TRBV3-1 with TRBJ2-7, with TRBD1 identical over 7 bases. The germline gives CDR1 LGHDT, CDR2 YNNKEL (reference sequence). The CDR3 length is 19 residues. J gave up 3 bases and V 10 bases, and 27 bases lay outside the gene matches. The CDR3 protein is CAISSDPRFPGQTLYEQYF. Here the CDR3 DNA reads TGTGCCATCAGTTCGGACCCCCGATTCCCGGGACAGACCCTCTACGAGCAGTACTTC.

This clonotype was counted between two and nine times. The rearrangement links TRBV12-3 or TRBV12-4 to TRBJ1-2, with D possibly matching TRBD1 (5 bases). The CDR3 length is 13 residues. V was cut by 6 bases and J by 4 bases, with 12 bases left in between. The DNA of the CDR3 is TGTGCCAGCAGCCAGACAGTCTCCTATGGCTACACCTTC. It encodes CASSQTVSYGYTF.

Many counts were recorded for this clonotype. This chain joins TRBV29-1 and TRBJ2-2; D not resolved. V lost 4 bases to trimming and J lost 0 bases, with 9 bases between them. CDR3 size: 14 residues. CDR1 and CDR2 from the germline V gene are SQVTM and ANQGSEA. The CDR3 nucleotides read TGCAGCGTTGGGAAGACCACGAACACCGGGGAGCTGTTTTTT. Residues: CSVGKTTNTGELFF.

The CDR3: CASSVRGEFSPLHF. The CDR3 DNA follows: TGTGCCAGCAGTGTAAGGGGGGAATTTTCACCCCTCCACTTT. V gene TRBV6-1 combines with J gene TRBJ1-6, with TRBD1 as a possible D gene (6 bases). Germline CDR1 MNHNS, CDR2 SASEGT. The CDR3 is made up of 14 amino acids. With 4 bases removed from V and 9 bases from J, the gap between germline ends came to 13 bases.

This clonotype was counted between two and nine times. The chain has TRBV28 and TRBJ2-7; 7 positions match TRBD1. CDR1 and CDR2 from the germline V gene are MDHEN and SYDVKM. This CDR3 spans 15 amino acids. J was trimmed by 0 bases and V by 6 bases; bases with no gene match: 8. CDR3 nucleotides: TGTGCCAGCAGCTCCGGGACAGTCCTCTCCTACGAGCAGTACTTC. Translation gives CASSSGTVLSYEQYF.

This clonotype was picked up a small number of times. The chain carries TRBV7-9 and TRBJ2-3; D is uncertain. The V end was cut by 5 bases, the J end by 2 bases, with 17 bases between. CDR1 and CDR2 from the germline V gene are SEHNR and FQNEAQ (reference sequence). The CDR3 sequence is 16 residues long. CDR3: CASSQRLQYLTDTQYF. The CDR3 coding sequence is TGTGCCAGCAGCCAGAGGCTCCAGTACCTCACAGATACGCAGTATTTT.

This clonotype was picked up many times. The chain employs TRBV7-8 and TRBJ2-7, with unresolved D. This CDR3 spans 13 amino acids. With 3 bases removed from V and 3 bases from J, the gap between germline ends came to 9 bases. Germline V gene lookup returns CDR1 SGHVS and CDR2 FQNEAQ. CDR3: CASSFRGNYEQYF. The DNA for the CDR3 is TGTGCCAGCAGCTTTCGCGGAAACTACGAGCAGTACTTC.

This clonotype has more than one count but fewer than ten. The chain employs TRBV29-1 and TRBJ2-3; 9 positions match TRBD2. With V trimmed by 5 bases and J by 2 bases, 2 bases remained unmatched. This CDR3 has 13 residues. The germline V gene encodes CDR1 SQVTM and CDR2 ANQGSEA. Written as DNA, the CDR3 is TGCAGCGTTTTAGCGGGGGACACAGATACGCAGTATTTT. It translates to CSVLAGDTDTQYF.

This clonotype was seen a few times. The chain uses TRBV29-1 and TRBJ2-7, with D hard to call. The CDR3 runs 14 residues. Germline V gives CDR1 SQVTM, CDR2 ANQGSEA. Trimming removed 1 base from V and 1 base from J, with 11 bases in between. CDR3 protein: CSVEGTPPSYEQYF. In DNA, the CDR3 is TGCAGCGTTGAAGGTACTCCTCCATCCTACGAGCAGTACTTC.

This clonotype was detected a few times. The CDR3 sequence is CASSSLQDGRFDEQYF. CDR3 DNA: TGTGCCAGCAGCTCTCTCCAGGACGGCCGCTTCGATGAGCAGTACTTC. The chain is built from TRBV7-9 and TRBJ2-7, with D hard to call. Germline CDR1 is SEHNR and CDR2 is FQNEAQ (reference sequence). With 4 bases removed from V and 7 bases from J, the gap between germline ends came to 23 bases. The CDR3 is 16 residues long.

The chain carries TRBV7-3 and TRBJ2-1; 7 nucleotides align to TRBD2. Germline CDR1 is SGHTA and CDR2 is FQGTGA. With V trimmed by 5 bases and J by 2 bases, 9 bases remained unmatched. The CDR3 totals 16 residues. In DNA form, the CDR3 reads TGTGCCAGCAGCCCCCAGGCGGGAGTGACCTACAATGAGCAGTTCTTC. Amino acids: CASSPQAGVTYNEQFF.

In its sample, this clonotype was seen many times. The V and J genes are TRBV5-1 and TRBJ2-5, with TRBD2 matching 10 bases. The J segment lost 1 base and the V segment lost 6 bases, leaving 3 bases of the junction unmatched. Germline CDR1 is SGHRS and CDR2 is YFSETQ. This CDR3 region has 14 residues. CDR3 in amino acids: CASKGLAIQETQYF. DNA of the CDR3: TGCGCCAGCAAGGGACTAGCGATCCAAGAGACCCAGTACTTC.

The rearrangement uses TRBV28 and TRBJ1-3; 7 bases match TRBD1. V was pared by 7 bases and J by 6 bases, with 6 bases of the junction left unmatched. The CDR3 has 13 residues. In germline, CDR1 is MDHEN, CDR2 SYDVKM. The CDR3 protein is CASTLTGPNTIYF. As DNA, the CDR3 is TGTGCCAGCACCTTGACAGGGCCAAACACCATATATTTT.

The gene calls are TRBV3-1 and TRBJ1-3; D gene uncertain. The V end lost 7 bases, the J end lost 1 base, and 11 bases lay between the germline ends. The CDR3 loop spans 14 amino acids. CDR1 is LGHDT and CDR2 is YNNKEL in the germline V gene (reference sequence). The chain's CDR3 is CASMGEGSGNTIYF. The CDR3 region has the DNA TGTGCCAGCATGGGTGAAGGATCTGGAAACACCATATATTTT.

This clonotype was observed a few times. The CDR3 coding sequence is TGTGCCAGCAGCTCAATATACGACAGGGGGCTGAACACCGGGGAGCTGTTTTTT. It is translated as CASSSIYDRGLNTGELFF. The chain couples TRBV11-2 to TRBJ2-2, with TRBD1 identical over 10 bases. Germline V gene lookup returns CDR1 SGHAT and CDR2 FQNNGV. J lost 1 base, V lost 4 bases, and 9 bases had no gene match. This CDR3 is built from 18 residues.

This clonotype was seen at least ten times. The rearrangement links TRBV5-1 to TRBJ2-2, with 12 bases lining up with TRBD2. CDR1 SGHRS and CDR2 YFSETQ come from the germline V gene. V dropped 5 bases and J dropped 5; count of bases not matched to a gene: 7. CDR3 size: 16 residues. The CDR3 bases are TGCGCCAGCAGAAAAGCCGGGACTAGCGGGACCGGGGAGCTGTTTTTT. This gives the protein CASRKAGTSGTGELFF.

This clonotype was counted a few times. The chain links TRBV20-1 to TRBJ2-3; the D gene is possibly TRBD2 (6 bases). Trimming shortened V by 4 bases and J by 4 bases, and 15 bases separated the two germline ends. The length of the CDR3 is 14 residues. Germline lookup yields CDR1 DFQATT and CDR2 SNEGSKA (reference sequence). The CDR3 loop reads CSATWASAADTQYF. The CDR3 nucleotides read TGCAGTGCTACGTGGGCTAGCGCCGCAGATACGCAGTATTTT.

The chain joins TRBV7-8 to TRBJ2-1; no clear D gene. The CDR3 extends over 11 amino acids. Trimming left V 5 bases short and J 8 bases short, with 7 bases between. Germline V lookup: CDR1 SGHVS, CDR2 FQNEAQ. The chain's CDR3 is CASSDLDEQFF. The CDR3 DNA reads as TGTGCCAGCAGCGATCTAGATGAGCAGTTCTTC.

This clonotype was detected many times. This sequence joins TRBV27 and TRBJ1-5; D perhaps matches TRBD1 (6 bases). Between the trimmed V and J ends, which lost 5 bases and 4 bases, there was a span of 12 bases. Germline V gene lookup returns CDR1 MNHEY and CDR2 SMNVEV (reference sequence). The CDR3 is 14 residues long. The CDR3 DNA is TGTGCCAGCAGTCGCGCAGGGGTTAATCAGCCCCAGCATTTT. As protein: CASSRAGVNQPQHF.

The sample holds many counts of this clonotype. The CDR3 DNA sequence: TGTGCCAGCAGTTTATTGTCGGCTAGGCAAGGCAATGAGCAGTTCTTC. Residues: CASSLLSARQGNEQFF. The V gene is TRBV28, the J gene TRBJ2-1; D not resolved. The V end was cut by 1 base, the J end by 6 bases, with 16 bases between. The length of the CDR3 is 16 residues. The V gene's germline CDR1 is MDHEN and CDR2 SYDVKM.

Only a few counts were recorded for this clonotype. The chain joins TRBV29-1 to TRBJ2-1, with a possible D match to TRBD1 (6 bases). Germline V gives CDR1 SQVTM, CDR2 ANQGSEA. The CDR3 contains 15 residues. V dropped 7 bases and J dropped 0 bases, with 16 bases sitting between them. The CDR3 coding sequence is TGCAGCGCTGCTGCAACAGGGAGCTCCTACAATGAGCAGTTCTTC. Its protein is CSAAATGSSYNEQFF.

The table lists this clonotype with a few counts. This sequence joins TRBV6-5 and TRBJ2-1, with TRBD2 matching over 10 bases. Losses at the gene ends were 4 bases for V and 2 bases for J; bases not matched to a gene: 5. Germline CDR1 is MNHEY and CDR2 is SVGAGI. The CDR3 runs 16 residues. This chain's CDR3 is CASSLTSGLTYNEQFF. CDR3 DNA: TGTGCCAGCAGTTTGACTAGCGGGCTAACCTACAATGAGCAGTTCTTC.

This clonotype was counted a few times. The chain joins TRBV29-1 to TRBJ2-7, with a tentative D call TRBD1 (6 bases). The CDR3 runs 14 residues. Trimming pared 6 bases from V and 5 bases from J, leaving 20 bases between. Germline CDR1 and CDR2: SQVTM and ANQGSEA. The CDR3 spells CSVARDILPNEQYF. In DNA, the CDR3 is TGCAGCGTGGCCCGGGACATCCTACCCAACGAGCAGTACTTC.